The text below deals with one T cell receptor beta chain. This record comes from a study of CDR3 diversity in severe acne. Germline assignment: CDR1 MNHEY and CDR2 SMNVEV (reference sequence). V shed 3 bases and J shed 6 bases, with 12 bases lying between them. The CDR3 sequence is 13 residues long. TCRdb re-derived calls from the PCR reads in MiXCR, one entry per CDR3 protein. The sample holds about 90,000 distinct CDR3 sequences, 49% seen once. The rearrangement joins TRBV27 to TRBJ2-7; D tentatively fits TRBD1 or TRBD2 (5 bases each). The source of this sequence is a male donor with severe acne vulgaris. Sequencing was performed on blood. The CDR3, as DNA: TGTGCCAGCAGTTTGGGGGAGAACGGCGAGCAGTACTTC. It yields the protein CASSLGENGEQYF.